These 9 T cell receptor beta chains were all obtained from the same sample, sequenced in a study of blood T cell repertoires in COVID-19. TCRdb's copy holds only in-frame clones and misses some; the assay was immunoSEQ multiplex PCR. The sample yields approximately 140,000 clones, roughly 84% seen once. Sample: PBMCs or T cells enriched from blood (not recorded which). Source of these receptors: a woman between 50 and 59 years old who had been exposed to COVID-19.

The chain carries TRBV5-3 and TRBJ2-3; 11 bases map to TRBD2. TRBV5-3 has ORF status, its function being uncertain. V lost 4 bases and J lost 3; bases outside the gene matches: 13. The CDR3 extends over 18 amino acids. CDR3 sequence: CARSKDSGLAGVTDTQYF. CDR3 bases: TGTGCCAGAAGCAAGGATAGTGGACTAGCGGGTGTTACAGATACGCAGTATTTT.

V usage is TRBV9 and J usage is TRBJ2-1, with 8 positions matching TRBD2. The CDR3 extends over 16 amino acids. CDR1 is SGDLS and CDR2 is YYNGEE in the germline V gene. The V gene end was trimmed by 0 bases and the J gene end by 4 bases; junction bases not matched to a gene: 6. The CDR3 region is CASSVDSGMLYNEQFF. The CDR3 coding sequence is TGTGCCAGCAGCGTAGATAGCGGGATGCTTTACAATGAGCAGTTCTTC.

CDR3 bases: TGTGCCAGCAGCCAAGATATCGGGGGGCACGGACTGTTTTTT. Its protein product is CASSQDIGGHGLFF. The rearrangement joins TRBV3-1 (or the pseudogene TRBV3-2) to TRBJ1-4, with D possibly being TRBD1 (6 bases). V was shortened by 0 bases and J by 13 bases, with 15 bases between the two germline ends. This CDR3 comprises 14 residues. The germline V gene encodes CDR1 LGHDT and CDR2 YNNKEL (reference sequence).

The rearrangement uses TRBV10-1 and TRBJ2-1, with TRBD2 matching over 11 bases. The CDR3 has 15 amino acids. Germline assignment: CDR1 WNHNN and CDR2 SYGVQD (reference sequence). The V segment lost 9 bases and the J segment 2 bases; nucleotides outside the gene matches: 6. The CDR3 protein is CARAVGLAAYNEQFF. CDR3 in DNA: TGCGCCAGGGCAGTGGGACTAGCGGCCTACAATGAGCAGTTCTTC.

V usage is TRBV3-1 (or the pseudogene TRBV3-2) and J usage is TRBJ2-7; TRBD1 is a possible D gene (5 bases). The V gene's germline CDR1 is LGHDT and CDR2 YNNKEL (reference sequence). This CDR3 is 14 amino acids long. The V end lost 4 bases, the J end lost 1 base, and 11 bases lay between the germline ends. In DNA, the CDR3 is TGTGCCAGCAGCCTCAGACAGTTTTCCTACGAGCAGTACTTC. It yields the protein CASSLRQFSYEQYF.

The V gene is TRBV5-6, the J gene TRBJ2-4; 7 positions match TRBD2. The CDR3 is 13 residues long. The V gene end was trimmed by 9 bases and the J gene end by 9 bases; junction bases not matched to a gene: 12. Germline V gene lookup returns CDR1 SGHDT and CDR2 YYEEEE. The CDR3 sequence: CATSLDGGIIQYF. In DNA form, the CDR3 reads TGTGCCACCTCCCTGGACGGGGGGATCATTCAGTACTTC.

The rearrangement uses TRBV7-8 and TRBJ1-3; 11 nucleotides agree with TRBD1. This CDR3 comprises 15 residues. The J segment lost 7 bases and the V segment lost 5 bases, leaving 7 bases of the junction unmatched. Germline values: CDR1 SGHVS, CDR2 FQNEAQ. CDR3 nucleotide sequence: TGTGCCAGCAGCGTTGCCGGGACAGGGGGGAACACCATATATTTT. Encoded protein: CASSVAGTGGNTIYF.

The rearrangement links TRBV24-1 to TRBJ2-2, with 11 bases identical to TRBD2. After removal of 3 bases from V and 7 bases from J, the junction contained 9 bases not matched to a gene. The CDR3 contains 17 residues. Germline CDR1 and CDR2: KGHDR and SFDVKD. Here the CDR3 reads CATSDVAGGRLGGELFF. CDR3 DNA sequence: TGTGCCACCAGTGATGTAGCGGGAGGGAGATTGGGCGGGGAGCTGTTTTTT.

Only one count was recorded for this clone. The CDR3 nucleotides are TGCGCCAGCGAGTCGACAGATACGCAGTATTTT. This codes for CASESTDTQYF. V and J are TRBV4-1 and TRBJ2-3; D uncertain. V lost 8 bases to trimming and J lost 3 bases, with 6 bases between them. The CDR3 spans 11 residues. CDR1 and CDR2 (germline): MGHRA, YSYEKL.